Shown below are 20 T cell receptor beta chains from a single sample sequenced in a study of blood T cell repertoires in COVID-19. Sequenced by immunoSEQ multiplex PCR; TCRdb stores in-frame clones only, minus some. The sample holds 300,000 to 350,000 clones, about 87% seen once. Sample: peripheral blood. These receptors were obtained from a woman aged 25 to 45 with COVID-19, enrolled during active disease.

The gene calls are TRBV7-2 and TRBJ2-5, with D unclear. V dropped 5 bases and J dropped 5 bases, with 15 bases sitting between them. CDR3 length equals 14 residues. Germline CDR1 and CDR2: SGHTA and FQGNSA. For the CDR3, the DNA is TGTGCCAGCAGCCCCCACGAGGTGAGGGAGACCCAGTACTTC. Amino acid sequence: CASSPHEVRETQYF.

This chain connects TRBV13 to TRBJ1-3; 10 nucleotides match TRBD1. After removal of 3 bases from V and 4 bases from J, the junction contained 3 bases not matched to a gene. This CDR3 has 15 amino acids. CDR1 PRHDT and CDR2 FYEKMQ come from the germline V gene (reference sequence). The CDR3 DNA reads TGTGCCAGCAGCTTCGACAGGGGGCTAGGAAACACCATATATTTT. It specifies CASSFDRGLGNTIYF.

This chain's CDR3 is CATKQGPNYGYTF. DNA for the CDR3: TGTGCCACCAAACAGGGGCCTAACTATGGCTACACCTTC. The chain couples TRBV19 to TRBJ1-2; 7 bases are shared with TRBD1. The CDR3 consists of 13 residues. Germline V gene lookup returns CDR1 LNHDA and CDR2 SQIVND (reference sequence). Trimming removed 10 bases from V and 0 bases from J; junction bases left unmatched: 5.

The V call is TRBV2, the J call TRBJ2-7; D is unresolved. The CDR3 runs to 14 residues. The V gene lost 7 bases and the J gene lost 1 base, with 14 bases spanning the gap. Germline V gene lookup returns CDR1 SNHLY and CDR2 FYNNEI. The CDR3 here is CASNTRPTSYEQYF. Written as DNA, the CDR3 is TGTGCCAGCAACACACGACCGACTTCCTACGAGCAGTACTTC.

The chain joins TRBV6-6 to TRBJ1-6; D is undetermined. The CDR3 is 16 residues long. V was clipped by 6 bases and J by 0 bases, with 12 bases between them. Germline assignment: CDR1 MNHNY and CDR2 SVGAGI (reference sequence). The CDR3 loop is CASSPAGSSYNSPLHF. CDR3 nucleotide sequence: TGTGCCAGCAGCCCCGCCGGGAGCTCCTATAATTCACCCCTCCACTTT.

V is TRBV2 and J is TRBJ2-3, with 13 positions matching TRBD2. The junction had 13 bases not matched to a gene; V was cut back by 3 bases and J by 4 bases. Germline values: CDR1 SNHLY, CDR2 FYNNEI. The CDR3 totals 19 residues. CDR3 sequence reads: CASSEDPPLLAGGADTQYF. The DNA for the CDR3 is TGTGCCAGCAGTGAGGACCCTCCACTACTAGCGGGGGGGGCAGATACGCAGTATTTT.

V is TRBV27 and J is TRBJ1-6, with D possibly being TRBD1 (6 bases). The CDR3 sequence is 13 residues long. V was cut by 4 bases and J by 10 bases, with 11 bases left in between. The germline V gene has CDR1 MNHEY and CDR2 SMNVEV (reference sequence). The chain's CDR3 is CASSWGPVSPLHF. In DNA, the CDR3 is TGTGCCAGCAGTTGGGGGCCGGTATCACCCCTCCACTTT.

The genes are TRBV5-5 and TRBJ2-2; 10 bases are shared with TRBD2. Germline loops: CDR1 SGHKS, CDR2 YYEKEE (reference sequence). This CDR3 has 19 residues. The V gene end was trimmed by 0 bases and the J gene end by 6 bases; junction bases not matched to a gene: 14. The CDR3 reads CASSLAVAGGRGEAGELFF. CDR3 nucleotide sequence: TGTGCCAGCAGCTTGGCGGTAGCGGGGGGCCGGGGTGAGGCCGGGGAGCTGTTTTTT.

The genes are TRBV30 and TRBJ1-5; D possibly corresponds to TRBD1 (6 bases). CDR1 is GTSNPN, CDR2 SVGIG, per germline (reference sequence). This CDR3 contains 17 residues. V was pared by 5 bases and J by 9 bases, with 29 bases between. CDR3: CAWGTGFVSGTGGPQHF. The CDR3 DNA reads as TGTGCCTGGGGTACAGGGTTCGTGTCGGGCACCGGAGGGCCCCAGCATTTT.

There are a few counts of this clone. This sequence joins TRBV7-9 and TRBJ1-3; no firm D call. V gave up 10 bases and J gave up 2 bases, with 9 bases separating them. Germline CDR1 is SEHNR and CDR2 is FQNEAQ (reference sequence). The CDR3 length is 12 residues. CDR3 loop: CATYSTGNTIYF. CDR3 DNA: TGTGCCACCTACTCGACTGGAAACACCATATATTTT.

This rearrangement joins TRBV29-1 to TRBJ2-7; 7 bases map to TRBD1. This CDR3 is 16 amino acids long. Looked up from germline, CDR1 is SQVTM and CDR2 is ANQGSEA. V shed 4 bases, J shed 1 base, and the junction held 13 bases outside the gene matches. CDR3 region: CSVVGGPGTDSYEQYF. The CDR3 DNA reads as TGCAGCGTTGTTGGCGGACCAGGGACAGATTCCTACGAGCAGTACTTC.

This rearrangement joins TRBV7-5 to TRBJ1-1. TRBV7-5 is a recognized pseudogene. This CDR3 spans 15 amino acids. CDR3 in DNA: TGTGTCAGAAGCTTACCACTGAGGGATAACACTGAAGCTTTCTTT. This translates into CVRSLPLRDNTEAFF.

The chain uses TRBV7-9 and TRBJ1-6, with TRBD1 identical over 9 bases. In germline, CDR1 is SEHNR, CDR2 FQNEAQ (reference sequence). This CDR3 has 14 amino acids. Germline trimming cut 3 bases from V and 10 bases from J; bases unmatched to any gene: 4. The CDR3 nucleotides are TGTGCCAGCAGCTTGGAAACAGGGGGCTCACCCCTCCACTTT. Its protein is CASSLETGGSPLHF.

This clone showed up just a few times. The chain has TRBV3-1 (or the pseudogene TRBV3-2) and TRBJ2-7; D remains ambiguous. CDR1 LGHDT and CDR2 YNNKEL come from the germline V gene (reference sequence). Trimming shortened V by 1 base and J by 0 bases, and 10 bases separated the two germline ends. This CDR3 has 15 amino acids. CDR3 in DNA: TGTGCCAGCAGCCAAGGCATCTTGAGCTCCTACGAGCAGTACTTC. This translates into CASSQGILSSYEQYF.

The CDR3 DNA is TGTGCCAGCAGCCGCGGACAGGGCTTAGGGCAGCCCCAGCATTTT. Amino acid sequence: CASSRGQGLGQPQHF. The genes are TRBV2 and TRBJ1-5, with TRBD1 matching 8 bases. Germline CDR1 reads SNHLY; CDR2 reads FYNNEI. V shed 6 bases and J 7 bases; nucleotides not matched to a gene: 11. This CDR3 has 15 amino acids. Together with reference TRBV2 and TRBJ1-5, the CDR3 gives the full variable domain: EPEVTQTPSHQVTQMGQEVILRCVPISNHLYFYWYRQILGQKVEFLVSFYNNEISEKSEIFDDQFSVERPDGSNFTLKIRSTKLEDSAMYFCASSRGQGLGQPQHFGDGTRLSIL.

The chain links TRBV18 to TRBJ2-5, with 10 bases aligning to TRBD1. The V segment lost 4 bases and the J segment 0 bases; nucleotides outside the gene matches: 2. Germline assignment: CDR1 KGHSH and CDR2 LQKENI. The CDR3 is 15 residues long. CDR3 coding DNA: TGTGCCAGCTCACACGGGACAGGGGACCAAGAGACCCAGTACTTC. This gives the protein CASSHGTGDQETQYF.

The chain recombines TRBV28 with TRBJ1-2; D is undetermined. Looked up from germline, CDR1 is MDHEN and CDR2 is SYDVKM. V was cut by 5 bases and J by 3 bases, with 10 bases left in between. The CDR3 is 13 residues long. The CDR3 reads CASSPGPDYGYTF. DNA for the CDR3: TGTGCCAGCAGTCCAGGTCCTGACTATGGCTACACCTTC.

The V gene is TRBV5-1, the J gene TRBJ1-2; 8 bases align to TRBD1. The CDR3 totals 15 residues. V was clipped by 6 bases and J by 7 bases; unmatched bases: 14. Germline V CDR1 and CDR2: SGHRS, YFSETQ. The CDR3 DNA sequence: TGCGCCAGCACCCCGGAGGGCCAGGGGGCCTTTGGCTACACCTTC. Amino acids: CASTPEGQGAFGYTF.

The rearrangement links TRBV12-5 to TRBJ1-1, with 9 positions matching TRBD1. V shed 5 bases and J 4 bases; nucleotides not matched to a gene: 8. Germline CDR1 and CDR2: LGHNT and FRNRAP. CDR3 length equals 15 residues. The CDR3 here is CASGGIQGAGTEAFF. Written as DNA, the CDR3 is TGTGCTAGTGGTGGGATACAGGGGGCGGGCACTGAAGCTTTCTTT.

The chain recombines TRBV10-1 with TRBJ1-3; TRBD1 might be the D (6 bases). Germline V gives CDR1 WNHNN, CDR2 SYGVQD (reference sequence). Trimming pared 8 bases from V and 2 bases from J, leaving 13 bases between. The CDR3 has 14 amino acids. The CDR3 reads CASSTGSAGNTIYF. Here the CDR3 DNA reads TGCGCCAGCTCTACAGGGAGCGCTGGAAACACCATATATTTT.